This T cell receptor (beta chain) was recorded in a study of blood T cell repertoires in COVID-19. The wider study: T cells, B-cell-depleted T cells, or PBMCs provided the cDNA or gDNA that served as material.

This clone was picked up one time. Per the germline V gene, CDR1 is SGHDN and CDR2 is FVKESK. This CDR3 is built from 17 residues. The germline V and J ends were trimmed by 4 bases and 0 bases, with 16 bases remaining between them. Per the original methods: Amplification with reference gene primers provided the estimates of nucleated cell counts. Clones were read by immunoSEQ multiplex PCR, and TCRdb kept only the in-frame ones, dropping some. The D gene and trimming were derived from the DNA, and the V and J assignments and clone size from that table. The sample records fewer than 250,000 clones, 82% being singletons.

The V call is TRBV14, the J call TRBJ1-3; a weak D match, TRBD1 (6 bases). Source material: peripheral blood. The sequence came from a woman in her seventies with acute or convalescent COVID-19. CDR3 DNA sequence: TGTGCCAGCAGCCGTCTAAGGGGGAGACTCTCTGGAAACACCATATATTTT. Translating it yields CASSRLRGRLSGNTIYF.